Included here is one TCR beta chain sequence, with context. Here immunoSEQ multiplex PCR was the method, and the copy in TCRdb shows in-frame clones only, minus some. The repertoire holds 60,000 to 75,000 clones, with around 83% as singletons. The CDR3 spans 12 residues. Trimming took off 9 bases at V and 4 bases at J, with 9 bases between the two ends. Germline V gives CDR1 KGHDR, CDR2 SFDVKD. This entry belongs to a study of T cell responses to AZD1222 COVID-19 vaccine. The V gene is TRBV24-1, the J gene TRBJ1-5, with D tentatively TRBD1 (5 bases). Sequenced here: peripheral blood, sampled on day 0 of AZD1222 vaccination. This receptor was identified in an adult in good health. The CDR3 DNA reads TGTGCCACCGGGAGGGGAAATCAGCCCCAGCATTTT. Translated, it gives CATGRGNQPQHF.